This entry concerns a single T cell receptor (beta chain). This entry comes from a study of blood T cell repertoires in COVID-19. About the research overall: Nucleic acid was either cDNA or gDNA, and it came from T cells, B-cell-depleted T cells, or PBMCs.

Living in roughly 25 US areas, the participants were between about 18 and 95 years of age. Participants' own reports of clinical history determined their cohort assignment. CDR3 length: 13 amino acids. Trimming stripped 3 bases from V and 2 bases from J, with 2 bases between. Germline V gene sequence: CDR1 LNHDA, CDR2 SQIVND (reference sequence). How the authors handled the data: The authors estimated nucleated cell counts from reference gene primer amplification. Clones were sequenced by immunoSEQ multiplex PCR, and TCRdb holds only the in-frame ones, with some missing. The V and J calls and the clone size are those of that table, but D and trimming were determined from the DNA. The sample records almost 250,000 clones, 85% being singletons.

This clonotype originated in a woman aged 45-60 years with acute COVID-19. Sequenced: PBMCs or T cells enriched from blood (not recorded which). The J gene is TRBJ2-6, the V gene TRBV19; unclear D gene. For the CDR3, the DNA is TGTGCCAGTAGTATCGCTGGGGCCAACGTCCTGACTTTC. As protein: CASSIAGANVLTF.